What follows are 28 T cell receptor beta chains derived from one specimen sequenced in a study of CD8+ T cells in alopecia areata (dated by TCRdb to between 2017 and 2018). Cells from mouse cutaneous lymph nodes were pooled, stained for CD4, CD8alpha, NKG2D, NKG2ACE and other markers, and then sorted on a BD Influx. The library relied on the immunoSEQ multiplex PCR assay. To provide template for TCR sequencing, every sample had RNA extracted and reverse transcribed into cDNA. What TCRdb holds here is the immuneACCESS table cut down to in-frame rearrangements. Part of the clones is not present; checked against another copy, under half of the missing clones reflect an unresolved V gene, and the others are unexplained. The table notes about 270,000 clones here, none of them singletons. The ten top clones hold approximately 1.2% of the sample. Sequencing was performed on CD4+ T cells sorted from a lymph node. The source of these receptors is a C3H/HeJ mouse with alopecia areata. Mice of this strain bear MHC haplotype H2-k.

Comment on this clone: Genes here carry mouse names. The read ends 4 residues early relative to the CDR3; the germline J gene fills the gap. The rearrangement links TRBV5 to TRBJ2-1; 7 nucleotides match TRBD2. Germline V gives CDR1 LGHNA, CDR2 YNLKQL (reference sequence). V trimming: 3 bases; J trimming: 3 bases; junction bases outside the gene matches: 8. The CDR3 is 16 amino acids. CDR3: CASSHPDWAVYAEQFF. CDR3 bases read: TGTGCCAGCAGCCATCCCGACTGGGCGGTCTATGCT.

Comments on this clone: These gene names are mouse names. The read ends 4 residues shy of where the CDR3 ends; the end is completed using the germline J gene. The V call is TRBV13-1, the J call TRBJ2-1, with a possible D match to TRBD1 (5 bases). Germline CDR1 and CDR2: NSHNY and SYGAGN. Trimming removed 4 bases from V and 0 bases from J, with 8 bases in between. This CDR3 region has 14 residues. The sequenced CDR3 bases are TGTGCCAGCAGTCATCAGGGTAACTATGCT. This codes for CASSHQGNYA. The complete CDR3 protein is CASSHQGNYAEQFF.

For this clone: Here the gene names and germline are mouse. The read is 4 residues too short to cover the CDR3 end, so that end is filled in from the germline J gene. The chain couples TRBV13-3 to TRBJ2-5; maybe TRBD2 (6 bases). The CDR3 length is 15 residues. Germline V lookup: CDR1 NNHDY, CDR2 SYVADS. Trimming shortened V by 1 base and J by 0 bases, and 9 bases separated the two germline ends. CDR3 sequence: CASSDTGTNQDTQYF. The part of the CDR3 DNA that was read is TGTGCCAGCAGTGATACTGGGACTAACCAAGAC.

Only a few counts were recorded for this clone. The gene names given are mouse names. Incomplete CDR3 DNA: TGTGCCAGCGGCTCCAACAGGGGGACTAGTGCAGAA. Its protein is CASGSNRGTSAE. The full CDR3 protein is CASGSNRGTSAETLYF. The chain combines TRBV19 with TRBJ2-3; 8 nucleotides match TRBD1. The read falls 4 residues short of the CDR3 end, and the missing part is taken from the germline J gene. J gave up 0 bases and V 7 bases, and 10 bases lay outside the gene matches. CDR1 and CDR2 (germline): FNHDT, SITEND (reference sequence). CDR3 length: 16 amino acids.

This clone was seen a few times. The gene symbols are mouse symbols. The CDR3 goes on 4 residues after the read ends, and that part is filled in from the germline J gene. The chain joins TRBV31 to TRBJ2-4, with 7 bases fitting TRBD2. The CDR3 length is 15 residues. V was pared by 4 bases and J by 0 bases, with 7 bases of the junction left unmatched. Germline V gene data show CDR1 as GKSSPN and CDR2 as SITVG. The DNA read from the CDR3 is TGTGCCTGGAATCAAGACTGGGCTAGTCAAAAC. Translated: CAWNQDWASQN. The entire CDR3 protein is CAWNQDWASQNTLYF.

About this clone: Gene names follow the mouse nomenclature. CDR3 amino acids: CASGVRDWGSYAEQFF. The sequenced part of the CDR3 DNA is TGTGCCAGCGGTGTCAGGGACTGGGGGAGCTATGCT. V is TRBV13-2 and J is TRBJ2-1; 11 bases match TRBD2. From the germline J gene comes the end of the CDR3, since the read stops 4 residues before it. The CDR3 is made up of 16 amino acids. Germline V CDR1 and CDR2: NNHNN, SYGAGS (reference sequence). The J segment lost 3 bases and the V segment lost 3 bases, leaving 5 bases of the junction unmatched.

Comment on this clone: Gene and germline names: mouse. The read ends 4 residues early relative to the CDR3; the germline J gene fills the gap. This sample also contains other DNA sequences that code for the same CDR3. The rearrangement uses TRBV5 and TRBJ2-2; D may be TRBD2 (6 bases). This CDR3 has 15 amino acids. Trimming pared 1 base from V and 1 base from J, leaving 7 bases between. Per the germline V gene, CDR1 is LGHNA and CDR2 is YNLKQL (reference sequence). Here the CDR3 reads CASSQVGGNTGQLYF. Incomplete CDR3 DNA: TGTGCCAGCAGCCAAGTTGGGGGAAACACCGGG.

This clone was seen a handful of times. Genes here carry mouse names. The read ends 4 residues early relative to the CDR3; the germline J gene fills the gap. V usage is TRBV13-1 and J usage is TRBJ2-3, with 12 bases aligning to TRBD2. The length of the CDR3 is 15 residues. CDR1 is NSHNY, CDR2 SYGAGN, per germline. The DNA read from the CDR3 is TGTGCCAGCAGTGGACTGGGGGGGCGCGGAGAA. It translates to CASSGLGGRGE. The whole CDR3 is CASSGLGGRGETLYF.

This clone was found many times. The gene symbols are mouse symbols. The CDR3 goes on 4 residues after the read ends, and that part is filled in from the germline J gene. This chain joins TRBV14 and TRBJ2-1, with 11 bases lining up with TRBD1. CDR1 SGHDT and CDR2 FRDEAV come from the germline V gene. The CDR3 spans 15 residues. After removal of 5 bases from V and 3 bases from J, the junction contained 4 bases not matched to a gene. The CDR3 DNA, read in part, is TGTGCCAGCAGAACTGGGACAGGGGGCTATGCT. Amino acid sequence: CASRTGTGGYA. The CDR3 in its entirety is CASRTGTGGYAEQFF.

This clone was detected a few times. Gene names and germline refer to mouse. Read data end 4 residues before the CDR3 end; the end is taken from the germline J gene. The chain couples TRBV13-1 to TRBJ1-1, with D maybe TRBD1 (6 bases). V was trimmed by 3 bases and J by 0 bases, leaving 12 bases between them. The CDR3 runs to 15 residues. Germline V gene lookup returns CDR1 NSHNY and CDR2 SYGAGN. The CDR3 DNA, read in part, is TGTGCCAGCAGTGCCCCCGGGACATCAAACACA. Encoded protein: CASSAPGTSNT. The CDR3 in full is CASSAPGTSNTEVFF.

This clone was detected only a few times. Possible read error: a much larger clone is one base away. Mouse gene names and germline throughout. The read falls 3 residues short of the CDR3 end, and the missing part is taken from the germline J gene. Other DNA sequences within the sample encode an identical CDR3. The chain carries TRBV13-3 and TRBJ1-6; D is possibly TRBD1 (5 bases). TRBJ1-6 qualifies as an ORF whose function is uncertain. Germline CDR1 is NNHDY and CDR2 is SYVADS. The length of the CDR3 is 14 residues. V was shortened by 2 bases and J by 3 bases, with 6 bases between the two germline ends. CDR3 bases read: TGTGCCAGCAGTGACGACAGCTATAATTCGCCC. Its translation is CASSDDSYNSP. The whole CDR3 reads CASSDDSYNSPLYF.

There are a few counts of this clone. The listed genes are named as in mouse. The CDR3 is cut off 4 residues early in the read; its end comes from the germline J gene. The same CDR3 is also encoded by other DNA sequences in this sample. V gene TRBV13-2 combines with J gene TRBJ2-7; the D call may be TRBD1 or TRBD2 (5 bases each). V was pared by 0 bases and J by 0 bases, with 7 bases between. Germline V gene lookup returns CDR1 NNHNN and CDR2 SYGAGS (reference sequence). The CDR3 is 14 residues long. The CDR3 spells CASGDGGSSYEQYF. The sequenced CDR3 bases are TGTGCCAGCGGTGATGGGGGGAGCTCCTAT.

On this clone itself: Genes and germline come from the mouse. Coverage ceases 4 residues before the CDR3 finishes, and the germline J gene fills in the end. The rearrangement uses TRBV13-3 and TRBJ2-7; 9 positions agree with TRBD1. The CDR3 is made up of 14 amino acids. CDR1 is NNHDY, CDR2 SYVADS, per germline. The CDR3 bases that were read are TGTGCCAGCAGTGATCAGGACAGGGGAGAT. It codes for CASSDQDRGD. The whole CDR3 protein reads CASSDQDRGDEQYF.

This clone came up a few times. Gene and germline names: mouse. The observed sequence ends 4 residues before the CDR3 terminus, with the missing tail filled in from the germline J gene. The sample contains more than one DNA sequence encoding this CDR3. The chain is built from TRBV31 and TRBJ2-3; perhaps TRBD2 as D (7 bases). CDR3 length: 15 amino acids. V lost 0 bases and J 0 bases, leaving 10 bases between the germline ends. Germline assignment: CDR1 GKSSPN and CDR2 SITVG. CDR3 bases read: TGTGCCTGGAGTCTGAGGGGGGCTAGTGCAGAA. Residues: CAWSLRGASAE. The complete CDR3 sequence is CAWSLRGASAETLYF. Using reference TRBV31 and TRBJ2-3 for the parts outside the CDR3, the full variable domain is AQTIHQWPVAEIKAVGSPLSLGCTIKGKSSPNLYWYWQATGGTLQQLFYSITVGQVESVVQLNLSASRPKDDQFILSTEKLLLSHSGFYLCAWSLRGASAETLYFGSGTRLTVL.

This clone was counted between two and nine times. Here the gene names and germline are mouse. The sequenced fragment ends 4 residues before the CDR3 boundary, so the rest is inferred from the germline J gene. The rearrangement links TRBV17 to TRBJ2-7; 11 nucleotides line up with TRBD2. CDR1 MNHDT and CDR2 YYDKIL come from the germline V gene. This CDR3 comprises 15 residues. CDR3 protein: CASRAFRDWGYEQYF. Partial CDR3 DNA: TGTGCTAGCAGAGCTTTCCGGGACTGGGGGTAT.

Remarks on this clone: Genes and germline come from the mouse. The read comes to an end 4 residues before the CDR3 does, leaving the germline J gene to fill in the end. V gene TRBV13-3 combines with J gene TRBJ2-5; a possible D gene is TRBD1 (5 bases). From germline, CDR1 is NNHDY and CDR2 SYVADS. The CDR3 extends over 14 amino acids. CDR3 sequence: CASRETDKEDTQYF. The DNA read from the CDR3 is TGTGCCAGCAGGGAGACGGACAAGGAAGAC.

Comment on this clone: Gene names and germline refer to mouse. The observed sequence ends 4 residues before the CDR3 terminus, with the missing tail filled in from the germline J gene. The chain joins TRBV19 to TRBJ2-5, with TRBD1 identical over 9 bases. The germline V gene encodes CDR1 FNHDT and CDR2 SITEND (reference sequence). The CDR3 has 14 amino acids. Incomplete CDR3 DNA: TGTGCCAGCAGTCCGGGACAGGGAAGAGAC. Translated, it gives CASSPGQGRD. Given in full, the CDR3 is CASSPGQGRDTQYF.

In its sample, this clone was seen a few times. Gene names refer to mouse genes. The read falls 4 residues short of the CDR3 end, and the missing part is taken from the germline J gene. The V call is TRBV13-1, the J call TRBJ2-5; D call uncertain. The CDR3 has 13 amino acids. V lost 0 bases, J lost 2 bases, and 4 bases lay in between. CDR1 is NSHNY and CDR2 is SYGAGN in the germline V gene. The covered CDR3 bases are TGTGCCAGCAGTGATGCAGTCCAAGAC. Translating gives CASSDAVQD. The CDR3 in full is CASSDAVQDTQYF.

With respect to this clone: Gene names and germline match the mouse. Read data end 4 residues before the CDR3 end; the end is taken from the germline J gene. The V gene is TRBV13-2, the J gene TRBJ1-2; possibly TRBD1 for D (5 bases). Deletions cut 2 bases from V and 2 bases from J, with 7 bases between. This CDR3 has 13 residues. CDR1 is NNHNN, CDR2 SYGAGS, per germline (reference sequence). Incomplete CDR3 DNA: TGTGCCAGCGGTGACAGGGACAACTCC. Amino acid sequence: CASGDRDNS. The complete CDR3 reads CASGDRDNSDYTF.

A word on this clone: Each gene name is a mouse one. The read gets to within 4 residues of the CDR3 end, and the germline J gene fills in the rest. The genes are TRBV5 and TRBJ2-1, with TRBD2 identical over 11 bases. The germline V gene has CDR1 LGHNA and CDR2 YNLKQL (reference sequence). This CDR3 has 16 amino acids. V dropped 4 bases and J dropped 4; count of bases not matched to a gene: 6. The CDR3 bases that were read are TGTGCCAGCAGCCCCTACTGGGGGGGCGCGTATGCT. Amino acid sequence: CASSPYWGGAYA. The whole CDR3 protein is CASSPYWGGAYAEQFF.

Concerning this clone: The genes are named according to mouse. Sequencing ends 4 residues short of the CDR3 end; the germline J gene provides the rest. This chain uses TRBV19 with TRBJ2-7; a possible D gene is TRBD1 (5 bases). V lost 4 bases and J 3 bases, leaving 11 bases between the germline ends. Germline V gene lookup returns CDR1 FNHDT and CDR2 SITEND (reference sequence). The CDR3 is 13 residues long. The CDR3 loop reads CASSPRGGYEQYF. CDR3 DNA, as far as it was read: TGTGCCAGCAGTCCGAGGGGAGGCTAT.

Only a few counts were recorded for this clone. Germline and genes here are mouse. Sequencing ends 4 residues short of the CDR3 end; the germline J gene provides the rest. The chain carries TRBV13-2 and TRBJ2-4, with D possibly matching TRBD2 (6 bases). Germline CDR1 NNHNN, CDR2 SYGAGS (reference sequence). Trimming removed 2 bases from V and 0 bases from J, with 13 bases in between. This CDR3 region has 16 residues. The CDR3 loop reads CASGDGWGSSQNTLYF. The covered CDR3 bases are TGTGCCAGCGGTGACGGCTGGGGTTCTAGTCAAAAC.

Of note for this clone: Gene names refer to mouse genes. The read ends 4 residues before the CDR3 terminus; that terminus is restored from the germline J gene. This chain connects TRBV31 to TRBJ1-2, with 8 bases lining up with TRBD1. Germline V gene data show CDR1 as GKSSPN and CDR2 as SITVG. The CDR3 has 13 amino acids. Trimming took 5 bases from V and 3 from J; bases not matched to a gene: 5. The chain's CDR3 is CAWGRDRYSDYTF. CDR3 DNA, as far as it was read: TGTGCCTGGGGACGGGACAGGTACTCC.

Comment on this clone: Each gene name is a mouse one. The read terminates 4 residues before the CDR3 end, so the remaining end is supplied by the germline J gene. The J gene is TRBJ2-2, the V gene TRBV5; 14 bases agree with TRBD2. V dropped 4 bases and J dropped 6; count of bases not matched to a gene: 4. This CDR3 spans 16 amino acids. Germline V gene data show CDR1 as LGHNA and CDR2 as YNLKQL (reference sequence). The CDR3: CASSPGTGGAPGQLYF. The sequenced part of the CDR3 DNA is TGTGCCAGCAGCCCCGGGACTGGGGGGGCGCCCGGG.

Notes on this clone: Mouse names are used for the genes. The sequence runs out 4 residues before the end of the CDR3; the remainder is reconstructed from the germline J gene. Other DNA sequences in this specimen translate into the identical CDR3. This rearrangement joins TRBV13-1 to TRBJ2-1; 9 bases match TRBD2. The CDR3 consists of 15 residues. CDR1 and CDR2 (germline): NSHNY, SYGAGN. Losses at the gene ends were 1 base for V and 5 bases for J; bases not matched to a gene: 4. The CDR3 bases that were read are TGTGCCAGCAGTGATTGGGGGGGCGCCAATGCT. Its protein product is CASSDWGGANA. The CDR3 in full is CASSDWGGANAEQFF.

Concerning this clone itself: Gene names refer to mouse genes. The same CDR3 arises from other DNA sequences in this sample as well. The DNA read from the CDR3 is TGTGCCAGCAGCCCCGACAGGGAT. This encodes CASSPDRD. The entire CDR3 is CASSPDRDEQYF. The rearrangement joins TRBV14 to TRBJ2-7; 7 bases line up with TRBD1. The read comes to an end 4 residues before the CDR3 does, leaving the germline J gene to fill in the end. The CDR3 runs to 12 residues. The germline gives CDR1 SGHDT, CDR2 FRDEAV.

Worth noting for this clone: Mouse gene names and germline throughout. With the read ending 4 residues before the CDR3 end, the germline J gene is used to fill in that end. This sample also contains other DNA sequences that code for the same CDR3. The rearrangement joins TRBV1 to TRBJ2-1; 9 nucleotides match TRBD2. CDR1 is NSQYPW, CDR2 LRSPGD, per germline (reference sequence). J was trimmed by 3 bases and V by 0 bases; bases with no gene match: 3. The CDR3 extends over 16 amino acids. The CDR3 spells CTCSADGWGGYAEQFF. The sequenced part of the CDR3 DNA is TGCACCTGCAGTGCAGATGGCTGGGGGGGCTATGCT.

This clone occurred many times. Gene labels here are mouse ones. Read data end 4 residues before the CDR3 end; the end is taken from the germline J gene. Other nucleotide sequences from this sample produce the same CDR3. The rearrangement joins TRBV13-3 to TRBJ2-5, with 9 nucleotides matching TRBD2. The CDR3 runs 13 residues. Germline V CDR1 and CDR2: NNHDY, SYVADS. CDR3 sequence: CASSGTGVDTQYF. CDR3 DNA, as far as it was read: TGTGCCAGCAGTGGGACTGGGGTTGAC.